This record concerns one TCR beta chain sequence. Its antigen is not known. The data are from a study of T-cell memory formation after mild COVID-19. Study overall: The study found TCR clusters largely donor specific. Study conclusions and caveats: The appearance of some responding clones in pre-infection memory suggested that cross-reactive memory joined. SARS-CoV-2 specificity was not confirmed for second-wave clones peaking on day 37.

The authors produced TCR alpha and TCR beta cDNA libraries with sample barcodes and UMIs by 5'RACE using constant-segment primers. In TCRdb, the 5' RACE reads were re-called with MiXCR into one record per CDR3 protein. The data hold around 300,000 distinct CDR3 sequences, with roughly an eighth observed a single time. This CDR3 is built from 16 residues. The germline gives CDR1 MNHNY, CDR2 SVGAGI (reference sequence). Trimming removed 1 base from V and 1 base from J, with 11 bases in between. The clonotype originates from a man between 18 and 35 years old who had mild COVID-19 (a few samples of this study predate the infection). Cell type and time point are not known. The sequenced sample was PBMCs or a T cell subset sorted from them (not recorded which). J is TRBJ1-5 and V is TRBV6-6; tentative D call: TRBD1 (6 bases). CDR3 protein: CASSYLQGLSNQPQHF. The CDR3 DNA reads TGTGCCAGCAGTTACTTACAGGGTCTCAGCAATCAGCCCCAGCATTTT.